This T cell receptor beta chain came from a study of beta chain features in type 1 diabetes. Sequencing targeted expressed TCRB transcripts, as all isolated RNA had been reverse transcribed. The repertoire was sequenced with immunoSEQ multiplex PCR; TCRdb's copy has only in-frame clones and lacks some. The sample has 200,000 to 250,000 clones; approximately 11% are singletons. This clone was recorded a few times. The CDR3 is 17 amino acids. V was trimmed by 4 bases and J by 0 bases, leaving 16 bases between them. CDR1 is SGHTA, CDR2 FQGNSA, per germline. Specimen: central memory CD4+ T cells from blood. This rearrangement joins TRBV7-2 to TRBJ1-5, with no clear D. The receptor was derived from a man aged 18 to 30 in good health. The CDR3 DNA follows: TGTGCCAGCAGCTCCCGACCCTCTGGGGTTAGCAATCAGCCCCAGCATTTT. It encodes CASSSRPSGVSNQPQHF.